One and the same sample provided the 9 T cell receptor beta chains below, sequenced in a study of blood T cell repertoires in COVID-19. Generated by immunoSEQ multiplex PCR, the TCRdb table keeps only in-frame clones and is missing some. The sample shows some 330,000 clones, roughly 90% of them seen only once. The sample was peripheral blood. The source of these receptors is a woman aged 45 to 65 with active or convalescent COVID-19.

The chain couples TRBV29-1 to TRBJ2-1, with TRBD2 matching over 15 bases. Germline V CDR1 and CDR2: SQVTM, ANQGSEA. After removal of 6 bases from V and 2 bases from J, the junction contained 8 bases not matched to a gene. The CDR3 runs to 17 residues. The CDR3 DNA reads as TGCAGCGTGGCCGGTTGGACTAGCGGGAGGGCCTACAATGAGCAGTTCTTC. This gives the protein CSVAGWTSGRAYNEQFF.

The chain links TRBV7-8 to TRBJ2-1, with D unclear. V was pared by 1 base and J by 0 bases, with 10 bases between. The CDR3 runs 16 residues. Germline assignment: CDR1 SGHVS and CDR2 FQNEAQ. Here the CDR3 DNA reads TGTGCCAGCAGCTTAGGTGTCTCCAGCTCCTACAATGAGCAGTTCTTC. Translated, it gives CASSLGVSSSYNEQFF.

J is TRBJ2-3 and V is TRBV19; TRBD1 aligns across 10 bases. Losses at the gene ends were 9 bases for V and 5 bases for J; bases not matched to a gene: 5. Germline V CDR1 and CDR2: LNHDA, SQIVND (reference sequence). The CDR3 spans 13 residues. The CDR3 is CARGQGWEDTQYF. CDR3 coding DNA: TGTGCCAGGGGACAGGGGTGGGAAGATACGCAGTATTTT. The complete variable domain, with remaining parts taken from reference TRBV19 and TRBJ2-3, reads DGGITQSPKYLFRKEGQNVTLSCEQNLNHDAMYWYRQDPGQGLRLIYYSQIVNDFQKGDIAEGYSVSREKKESFPLTVTSAQKNPTAFYLCARGQGWEDTQYFGPGTRLTVL.

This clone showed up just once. CDR3 protein: CASSSHREQYF. CDR3 nucleotide sequence: TGTGCCAGCAGTTCTCACAGGGAGCAGTACTTC. V gene TRBV27 combines with J gene TRBJ2-7, with a possible D match to TRBD1 (5 bases). The ends were cut back, 4 bases at V and 7 bases at J, with 8 bases in the middle. The CDR3 runs 11 residues. Per germline, CDR1 MNHEY and CDR2 SMNVEV (reference sequence).

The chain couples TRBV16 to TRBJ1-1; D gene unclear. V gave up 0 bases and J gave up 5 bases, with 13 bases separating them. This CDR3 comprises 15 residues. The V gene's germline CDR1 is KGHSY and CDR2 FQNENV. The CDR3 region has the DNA TGTGCCAGCAGCCAATCTTCGCAGGCAAGGACTGAAGCTTTCTTT. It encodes CASSQSSQARTEAFF.

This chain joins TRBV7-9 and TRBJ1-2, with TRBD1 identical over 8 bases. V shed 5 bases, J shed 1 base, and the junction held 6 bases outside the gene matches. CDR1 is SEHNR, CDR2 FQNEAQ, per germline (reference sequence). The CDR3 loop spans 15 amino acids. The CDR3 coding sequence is TGTGCCAGCAGCCCCGGACAGGGCCATAACTATGGCTACACCTTC. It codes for CASSPGQGHNYGYTF.

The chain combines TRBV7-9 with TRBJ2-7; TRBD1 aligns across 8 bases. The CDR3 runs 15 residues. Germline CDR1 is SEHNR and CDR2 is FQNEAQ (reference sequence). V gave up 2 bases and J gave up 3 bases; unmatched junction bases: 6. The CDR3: CASSLPDRVGYEQYF. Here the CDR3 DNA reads TGTGCCAGCAGCTTACCGGACAGGGTTGGCTACGAGCAGTACTTC.

The CDR3 region is CASSSLRGGHTRETQYF. DNA for the CDR3: TGTGCCAGCAGCTCCCTTAGGGGCGGCCACACGCGGGAGACCCAGTACTTC. The rearrangement uses TRBV7-8 and TRBJ2-5; possibly TRBD1 for D (5 bases). This CDR3 spans 17 amino acids. Trimming stripped 4 bases from V and 5 bases from J, with 23 bases between. Germline V lookup: CDR1 SGHVS, CDR2 FQNEAQ.

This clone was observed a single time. CDR3 nucleotides: TGTGCCAGCTCAGGACGACAGGGATTTGCTTTAAACTATGGCTACACCTTC. Residues: CASSGRQGFALNYGYTF. V gene TRBV18 combines with J gene TRBJ1-2; 7 nucleotides match TRBD1. The CDR3 loop spans 17 amino acids. The V gene's germline CDR1 is KGHSH and CDR2 LQKENI. V shed 5 bases and J 2 bases; nucleotides not matched to a gene: 14.